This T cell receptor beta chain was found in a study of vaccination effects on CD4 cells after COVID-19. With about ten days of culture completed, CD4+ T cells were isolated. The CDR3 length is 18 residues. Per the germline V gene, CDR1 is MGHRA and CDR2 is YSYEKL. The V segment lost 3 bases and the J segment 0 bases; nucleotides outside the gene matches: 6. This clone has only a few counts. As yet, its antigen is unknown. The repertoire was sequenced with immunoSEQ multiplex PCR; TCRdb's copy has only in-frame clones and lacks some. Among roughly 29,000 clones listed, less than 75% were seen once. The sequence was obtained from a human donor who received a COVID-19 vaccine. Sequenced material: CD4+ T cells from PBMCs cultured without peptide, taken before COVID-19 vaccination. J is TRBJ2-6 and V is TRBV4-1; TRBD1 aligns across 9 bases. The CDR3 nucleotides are TGCGCCAGCAGCCACTGGACAGGGGTGCGCTCTGGGGCCAACGTCCTGACTTTC. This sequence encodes CASSHWTGVRSGANVLTF.